The rows below give T cell receptor beta chains drawn from one sample of a study of blood T cells in healthy people across ages. Each CDR3 protein is one row after TCRdb ran MiXCR on the 5' RACE reads. The sample shows 1.5 million to 2 million distinct CDR3 sequences, 39% of them seen only once. The specimen sequenced was blood. All receptors come from a human donor in good health. The CDR3 runs from the conserved cysteine through the conserved F or W.

16	TRBV12-3/TRBV12-4	CASSFRSQGRYYGQYF
14	TRBV20-1	CSAREVSLGTEAFF
14	TRBV6-5	CASSPLLSSYEQYF
15	TRBV7-2	CASSQLPSGANVLTF
12	TRBV29-1	CSGREDNEKLFF
13	TRBV9	CTSSLGIRDEQFF
16	TRBV20-1	CSARVFSGGTSDTQYF
15	TRBV7-3	CASSLNTGARYGYTF
15	TRBV7-9	CASSSHSGQRAEAFF
17	TRBV6-6	CASSYHNRVVGNQPQHF
13	TRBV6-2/TRBV6-3	CASSRTETGELFF
14	TRBV6-5	CASSYRGPNSPLHF
15	TRBV7-2	CASSLQGVVSYEQYF
17	TRBV6-5	CASSSDWAAGGTGELFF
17	TRBV4-1	CASSQDLQGEFITEAFF
14	TRBV7-2	CASSLAGNRHEQYF
13	TRBV10-3	CATENRGPYEQYF
14	TRBV12-3/TRBV12-4	CASSLSLPRGEQYF
11	TRBV20-1	CSGRVSYEQYF
14	TRBV7-9	CASSLTGNSYEQYF
15	TRBV20-1	CSAPHSAVFQETQYF
16	TRBV4-3	CASSQDQVSASYEQYF
16	TRBV7-9	CASSPGRGPVSGELFF
14	TRBV12-3/TRBV12-4	CASSIGVSNQPQHF
13	TRBV20-1	CSARVRSVTEAFF
14	TRBV29-1	CSVDGYGGLNEQFF
12	TRBV20-1	CSARVASYEQYF
16	TRBV3-1	CASSLTGDRGGHEQFF
15	TRBV7-2	CASSLIRVGQETQYF
17	TRBV4-3	CASSQDMEGRGFDERFF
14	TRBV27	CASGQGHTIDTQYF
15	TRBV11-2	CASSFEASYNSPLHF
17	TRBV20-1	CSAEKDSLYLGHGTQYF
16	TRBV4-3	CASSPHLGQWPGEQYF
15	TRBV14	CASSQKWPTYNEQFF
14	TRBV7-3	CAGRLAGGANVLTF
14	TRBV2	CASSGIRPSYGYTF
14	TRBV20-1	CSARARRGNQPQHF
13	TRBV7-2	CASSLGRPFEAFF
16	TRBV7-2	CASSTSGLRSKNIQYF
11	TRBV24-1	CATSDLLGYTF
15	TRBV5-1	CASSLVQGGPYEQYF
15	TRBV7-2	CASSLGAGIAYGYTF
13	TRBV7-8	CASRGAGTYEQYF
14	TRBV2	CASAAGYSNQPQHF
15	TRBV3-1	CASSSPGGLLDEQYF
18	TRBV6-5	CASSYSGLAGSSTDTQYF
15	TRBV4-3	CASSQLAATWDTQYF
15	TRBV28	CASSLTWASGNTIYF
15	TRBV7-2	CASSPGVTSTYEQYF
14	TRBV6-2/TRBV6-3	CASSRGQGDQPQHF
16	TRBV15	CATSRGPVQDGYEQYF
13	TRBV6-5	CASSRQAIYGYTF
14	TRBV20-1	CSAVPMEGGYGYTF
16	TRBV7-3	CASSLLGGTYTDTQYF
18	TRBV7-9	CASSLNQVPTGNSYAQYF
17	TRBV4-1	CASSQDHGGGPRETQYF
14	TRBV7-3	CASSATDSTGELFF
16	TRBV9	CASSGQSGGTPYEQYF